The 14 T cell receptor beta chains listed next were all sequenced from one sample in a study of response to subunit inactivated influenza vaccine. TCRdb re-called the RT-PCR reads with MiXCR, one entry per CDR3 protein. The profile shows a few hundred thousand distinct CDR3 sequences, just over 20% of them singletons. This specimen was PBMCs from blood, taken 21 months after vaccination. Receptors were obtained from a man between 50 and 75 years old who received an inactivated influenza vaccine.

V usage is TRBV12-3 or TRBV12-4 and J usage is TRBJ2-7; tentatively, D is TRBD1 or TRBD2 (5 bases each). V was trimmed by 3 bases and J by 5 bases, leaving 8 bases between them. This CDR3 has 12 residues. DNA for the CDR3: TGTGCCAGCAGTTTCGGGGCTAACGAGCAGTACTTC. Its protein product is CASSFGANEQYF.

There are a few counts of this clonotype. The V gene is TRBV28, the J gene TRBJ2-5, with 10 bases identical to TRBD2. CDR1 MDHEN and CDR2 SYDVKM come from the germline V gene. This CDR3 comprises 17 residues. Losses at the gene ends were 5 bases for V and 2 bases for J; bases not matched to a gene: 11. The CDR3 region has the DNA TGTGCCAGCAGTCGAAGGGCTGGGACTAGCGTACAAGAGACCCAGTACTTC. As protein: CASSRRAGTSVQETQYF. The complete variable domain, with remaining parts taken from reference TRBV28 and TRBJ2-5, reads DVKVTQSSRYLVKRTGEKVFLECVQDMDHENMFWYRQDPGLGLRLIYFSYDVKMKEKGDIPEGYSVSREKKERFSLILESASTNQTSMYLCASSRRAGTSVQETQYFGPGTRLLVL.

This clonotype was seen more than once but under ten times. The CDR3 sequence is CASSQEATSGGTGELFF. CDR3 DNA: TGTGCCAGCAGCCAAGAAGCGACTTCGGGGGGGACCGGGGAGCTGTTTTTT. This rearrangement joins TRBV14 to TRBJ2-2; 8 positions agree with TRBD2. J lost 5 bases, V lost 0 bases, and 8 bases had no gene match. This CDR3 has 17 amino acids. Per germline, CDR1 SGHDN and CDR2 FVKESK.

This clonotype was detected a few times. This chain links TRBV27 with TRBJ1-1; possibly TRBD1 for D (5 bases). Germline V gene sequence: CDR1 MNHEY, CDR2 SMNVEV (reference sequence). The CDR3 extends over 13 amino acids. The germline V and J ends were trimmed by 5 bases and 6 bases, with 13 bases remaining between them. This CDR3 is CASSQKGRSEAFF. The CDR3 DNA follows: TGTGCCAGCAGTCAGAAGGGGCGTTCTGAAGCTTTCTTT.

The J gene is TRBJ2-5, the V gene TRBV7-2; D possibly corresponds to TRBD2 (6 bases). The CDR3 sequence is 14 residues long. Trimming pared 5 bases from V and 5 bases from J, leaving 15 bases between. CDR1 and CDR2 from the germline V gene are SGHTA and FQGNSA. This CDR3 is CASSPGRGWETQYF. The CDR3 DNA reads as TGTGCCAGCAGCCCCGGGCGGGGCTGGGAGACCCAGTACTTC.

V and J are TRBV7-9 and TRBJ2-7; D not certain. Deletions cut 1 base from V and 4 bases from J, with 14 bases between. The CDR3 has 15 residues. Germline V gene data show CDR1 as SEHNR and CDR2 as FQNEAQ (reference sequence). CDR3 region: CASSLELGNLYEQYF. The CDR3, as DNA: TGTGCCAGCAGCTTAGAGCTGGGGAATTTATACGAGCAGTACTTC.

The chain has TRBV24-1 and TRBJ2-3, with TRBD2 as a possible D gene (5 bases). CDR1 is KGHDR and CDR2 is SFDVKD in the germline V gene. This CDR3 has 14 residues. V was clipped by 1 base and J by 5 bases, with 9 bases between them. DNA for the CDR3: TGTGCCACCAGTGATTTCGCTAGCCGAGATACGCAGTATTTT. It yields the protein CATSDFASRDTQYF.

This sequence joins TRBV12-3 or TRBV12-4 and TRBJ2-1; D is unclear. The CDR3 is 13 residues long. The V end lost 6 bases, the J end lost 3 bases, and 9 bases lay between the germline ends. In DNA form, the CDR3 reads TGTGCCAGCAGGTCCGACTTCTACAATGAGCAGTTCTTC. As protein: CASRSDFYNEQFF.

This rearrangement joins TRBV7-2 to TRBJ1-5; maybe TRBD1 (6 bases). From germline, CDR1 is SGHTA and CDR2 FQGNSA. This CDR3 region has 15 residues. V was shortened by 1 base and J by 13 bases, with 20 bases between the two germline ends. DNA of the CDR3: TGTGCCAGCAGCTTAGTGGTAACAGGGACCTCGTTACAGCATTTT. It codes for CASSLVVTGTSLQHF.

Only a few counts were recorded for this clonotype. The chain has TRBV10-3 and TRBJ2-3; 14 bases are a match to TRBD2. The V gene end was trimmed by 7 bases and the J gene end by 1 base; junction bases not matched to a gene: 10. The CDR3 loop spans 18 amino acids. The V gene's germline CDR1 is ENHRY and CDR2 SYGVKD. The CDR3 bases are TGTGCCATCACCGCCGTCCTGACTAGCGGGAGGGGCACAGATACGCAGTATTTT. Its translation is CAITAVLTSGRGTDTQYF.

V and J are TRBV4-3 and TRBJ1-6; D ambiguous. The germline gives CDR1 LGHNA, CDR2 YSLEER. The CDR3 runs to 15 residues. Trimming shortened V by 0 bases and J by 14 bases, and 17 bases separated the two germline ends. CDR3 amino acids: CASSQDISSPRALHF. The CDR3, as DNA: TGCGCCAGCAGCCAAGATATAAGTTCCCCACGGGCCCTCCACTTT.

This clonotype was recorded only once. The V and J genes are TRBV23-1 and TRBJ2-7; no firm D call. TRBV23-1 is given ORF status, its function remaining uncertain. Trimming pared 3 bases from V and 0 bases from J, leaving 12 bases between. The CDR3 has 15 residues. CDR3 nucleotide sequence: TGCGCCAGCAGTCATTCTCGCACACCCTCCTACGAGCAGTACTTC. Protein: CASSHSRTPSYEQYF.

The chain links TRBV6-1 to TRBJ2-3; 8 bases agree with TRBD1. J lost 2 bases, V lost 7 bases, and 11 bases had no gene match. CDR3 size: 16 residues. Germline-derived CDR1 and CDR2 are MNHNS and SASEGT. CDR3 region: CASKPDRVAFTDTQYF. CDR3 sequence (DNA): TGTGCCAGCAAACCGGACAGGGTGGCCTTCACAGATACGCAGTATTTT.

This clonotype was seen a handful of times. This chain uses TRBV11-2 with TRBJ2-5; perhaps TRBD2 as D (6 bases). The CDR3 is 21 amino acids. From germline, CDR1 is SGHAT and CDR2 FQNNGV. The V end was cut by 3 bases, the J end by 5 bases, with 34 bases between. CDR3 DNA: TGTGCCAGCAGCTTTAAATACGGGGGATCACCCACTACTCAAAATAGGGAGACCCAGTACTTC. Translating gives CASSFKYGGSPTTQNRETQYF. The variable domain in full, with the rest retrieved from reference TRBV11-2 and TRBJ2-5, is EAGVAQSPRYKIIEKRQSVAFWCNPISGHATLYWYQQILGQGPKLLIQFQNNGVVDDSQLPKDRFSAERLKGVDSTLKIQPAKLEDSAVYLCASSFKYGGSPTTQNRETQYFGPGTRLLVL.